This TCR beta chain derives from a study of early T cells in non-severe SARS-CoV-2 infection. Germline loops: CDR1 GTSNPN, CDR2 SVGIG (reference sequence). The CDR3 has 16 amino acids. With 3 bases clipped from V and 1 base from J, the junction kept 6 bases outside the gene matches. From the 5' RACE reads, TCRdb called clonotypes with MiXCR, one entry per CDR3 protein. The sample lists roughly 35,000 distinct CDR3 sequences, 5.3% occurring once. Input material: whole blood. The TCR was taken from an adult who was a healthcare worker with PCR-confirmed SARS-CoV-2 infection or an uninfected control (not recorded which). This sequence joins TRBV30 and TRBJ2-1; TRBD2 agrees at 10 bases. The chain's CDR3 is CAWSTGSGGSYNEQFF. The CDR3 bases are TGTGCCTGGAGCACAGGTAGCGGGGGGTCCTACAATGAGCAGTTCTTC.